Following are 4 T cell receptor beta chains from one sample sequenced in a study of neoadjuvant nivolumab and ipilimumab in lung cancer. The repertoire was sequenced with immunoSEQ multiplex PCR; TCRdb's copy has only in-frame clones and lacks some. The repertoire consists of about 9,000 clones, with 84% occurring once and the leading ten covering more than 7.5%. The sample was tumor tissue, taken after neoadjuvant nivolumab, alone or with ipilimumab, at or shortly before surgery. Receptor source: an adult with non-small cell lung cancer.

The rearrangement links TRBV10-2 to TRBJ1-2; no firm D call. CDR1 is WSHSY, CDR2 SAAADI, per germline. The V gene lost 6 bases and the J gene lost 6 bases, with 14 bases spanning the gap. CDR3 size: 13 residues. DNA of the CDR3: TGCGCCAGCAGCTCCGGGAAACAAGATGGCTACACCTTC. This encodes CASSSGKQDGYTF.

The V and J genes are TRBV15 and TRBJ2-1; 13 positions agree with TRBD2. The CDR3 has 15 residues. With V trimmed by 1 base and J by 8 bases, 2 bases remained unmatched. Germline loops: CDR1 LNHNV, CDR2 YYDKDF (reference sequence). CDR3 residues: CATSRGLAGGHEQFF. The CDR3 DNA sequence: TGTGCCACCAGCAGAGGACTAGCGGGAGGCCATGAGCAGTTCTTC.

This chain links TRBV5-6 with TRBJ2-5; D gene unclear. Trimming removed 3 bases at V and 8 bases at J, with 14 bases between. Germline loops: CDR1 SGHDT, CDR2 YYEEEE. The CDR3 consists of 13 residues. The CDR3 coding sequence is TGTGCCAGCAGCTCGATGGACCAATCCACCCAGTACTTC. Translating it yields CASSSMDQSTQYF.

The chain is built from TRBV4-1 and TRBJ1-5; the D is unclear. There are 14 residues in the CDR3. Between the trimmed V and J ends, which lost 0 bases and 1 base, there was a span of 4 bases. The germline V gene encodes CDR1 MGHRA and CDR2 YSYEKL. The CDR3: CASSQEESNQPQHF. The CDR3 nucleotides read TGCGCCAGCAGCCAAGAGGAGAGCAATCAGCCCCAGCATTTT.